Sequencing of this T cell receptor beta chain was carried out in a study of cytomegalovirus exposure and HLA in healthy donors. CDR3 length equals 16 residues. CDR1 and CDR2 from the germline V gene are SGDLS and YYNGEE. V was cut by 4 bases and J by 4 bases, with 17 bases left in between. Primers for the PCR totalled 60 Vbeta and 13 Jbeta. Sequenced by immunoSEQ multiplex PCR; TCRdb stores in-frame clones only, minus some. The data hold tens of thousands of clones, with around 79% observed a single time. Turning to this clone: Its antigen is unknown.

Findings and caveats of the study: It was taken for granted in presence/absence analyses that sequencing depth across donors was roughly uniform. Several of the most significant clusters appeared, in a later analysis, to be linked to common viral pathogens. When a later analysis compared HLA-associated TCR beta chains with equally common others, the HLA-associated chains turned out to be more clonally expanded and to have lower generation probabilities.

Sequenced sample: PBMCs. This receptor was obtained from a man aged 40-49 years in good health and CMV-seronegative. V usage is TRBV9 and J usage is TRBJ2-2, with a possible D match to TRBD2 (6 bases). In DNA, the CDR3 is TGTGCCAGCAGCAGGGCCGGGAGCGGGTTCACCGGGGAGCTGTTTTTT. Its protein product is CASSRAGSGFTGELFF.